A single sample gave rise to the 31 T cell receptor beta chains below, sequenced in a study of T cell changes during pregnancy in multiple sclerosis. The assay was immunoSEQ multiplex PCR, and TCRdb's table has in-frame clones only and misses some. The sample includes about 120,000 clones, roughly 92% of them seen just once. The material was peripheral blood, obtained before pregnancy. Source of these receptors: a female donor with multiple sclerosis, enrolled in a pregnancy study.

The chain has TRBV7-9 and TRBJ2-1; no clear D gene. The CDR3 loop spans 14 amino acids. V dropped 0 bases and J dropped 7 bases, with 10 bases sitting between them. Germline V lookup: CDR1 SEHNR, CDR2 FQNEAQ (reference sequence). CDR3 sequence: CASSLAGVMNEQFF. As DNA, the CDR3 is TGTGCCAGCAGCTTAGCCGGAGTCATGAATGAGCAGTTCTTC.

V usage is TRBV10-1 and J usage is TRBJ1-5, with a possible D match to TRBD1 (6 bases). The CDR3 has 15 amino acids. V lost 6 bases and J lost 3, with 15 bases in between. CDR1 WNHNN and CDR2 SYGVQD come from the germline V gene (reference sequence). This CDR3 reads CASSKHRTVNQPQHF. The CDR3, as DNA: TGCGCCAGCAGCAAGCACAGGACAGTCAATCAGCCCCAGCATTTT.

This CDR3 is CASSSYQGSGELFF. The CDR3 DNA reads TGTGCCAGCAGCTCCTATCAGGGCTCCGGGGAGCTGTTTTTT. The chain employs TRBV7-3 and TRBJ2-2; maybe TRBD1 (5 bases). Germline V gene lookup returns CDR1 SGHTA and CDR2 FQGTGA. V lost 4 bases and J lost 6, with 12 bases in between. The length of the CDR3 is 14 residues.

This clone was observed a single time. The chain is built from TRBV29-1 and TRBJ1-2; 7 positions agree with TRBD1. Germline V gene data show CDR1 as SQVTM and CDR2 as ANQGSEA. V dropped 1 base and J dropped 0; count of bases not matched to a gene: 2. CDR3 length: 14 amino acids. The CDR3 bases are TGCAGCGTTGAAGCGACAGGGTCTAACTATGGCTACACCTTC. Amino acid sequence: CSVEATGSNYGYTF.

The V call is TRBV7-6, the J call TRBJ2-2; a possible D gene is TRBD2 (6 bases). The CDR3 extends over 16 amino acids. Germline CDR1 reads SGHVS; CDR2 reads FNYEAQ. Trimming cost V 2 bases and J 4 bases, with 14 bases left between them. CDR3 in amino acids: CASSLILGGGTGELFF. DNA for the CDR3: TGTGCCAGCAGCTTAATTCTGGGAGGAGGCACCGGGGAGCTGTTTTTT.

This clone was counted only a few times. The V gene is TRBV27, the J gene TRBJ1-1; D uncertain. The CDR3 loop spans 13 amino acids. The germline gives CDR1 MNHEY, CDR2 SMNVEV (reference sequence). V was trimmed by 5 bases and J by 4 bases, leaving 11 bases between them. The CDR3 is CASSPVRGTEAFF. The CDR3 nucleotides read TGTGCCAGCAGTCCAGTACGGGGCACTGAAGCTTTCTTT.

In DNA form, the CDR3 reads TGTGCCAGCAGCCAAGATCGCGGGGGCCCCCCCTACAATGAGCAGTTCTTC. Residues: CASSQDRGGPPYNEQFF. V is TRBV4-2 and J is TRBJ2-1; perhaps TRBD2 as D (7 bases). This CDR3 has 17 residues. Germline-derived CDR1 and CDR2 are LGHNA and YNFKEQ. V lost 0 bases and J lost 2, with 14 bases in between.

A note on this clone: This sample also contains other DNA sequences that code for the same CDR3. V and J are TRBV9 and TRBJ2-3; 7 nucleotides line up with TRBD2. Per germline, CDR1 SGDLS and CDR2 YYNGEE. With V trimmed by 0 bases and J by 1 base, 2 bases remained unmatched. The CDR3 spans 15 residues. CDR3 nucleotide sequence: TGTGCCAGCAGCGTAGGACTAGCAGGCACAGATACGCAGTATTTT. Translation gives CASSVGLAGTDTQYF.

This chain uses TRBV4-1 with TRBJ1-1, with 7 nucleotides matching TRBD1. J lost 11 bases, V lost 4 bases, and 13 bases had no gene match. Germline V gene lookup returns CDR1 MGHRA and CDR2 YSYEKL. CDR3 length: 14 residues. Here the CDR3 reads CASSRRFHTGAAFF. Here the CDR3 DNA reads TGCGCCAGCAGCCGACGATTTCATACAGGGGCGGCTTTCTTT.

The V and J genes are TRBV11-2 and TRBJ2-7, with a tentative D call TRBD1 (7 bases). Germline values: CDR1 SGHAT, CDR2 FQNNGV. V shed 5 bases and J shed 4 bases, with 18 bases lying between them. The length of the CDR3 is 15 residues. CDR3 region: CASSPGATGRYEQYF. The CDR3 DNA sequence: TGTGCCAGCAGCCCGGGGGCGACAGGGCGATACGAGCAGTACTTC.

CDR3: CASSRQGEVDGYTF. The CDR3 bases are TGTGCCAGCAGCCGACAGGGCGAGGTTGATGGCTACACCTTC. V gene TRBV5-4 combines with J gene TRBJ1-2; 7 bases line up with TRBD1. The CDR3 is made up of 14 amino acids. After removal of 4 bases from V and 6 bases from J, the junction contained 9 bases not matched to a gene. CDR1 and CDR2 (germline): SGHNT, YYREEE (reference sequence).

A few counts support this clone. This chain links TRBV29-1 with TRBJ2-5; 7 nucleotides align to TRBD1. J was trimmed by 3 bases and V by 6 bases; bases with no gene match: 4. The germline gives CDR1 SQVTM, CDR2 ANQGSEA. This CDR3 comprises 12 residues. Here the CDR3 DNA reads TGCAGCGTCGGACAGGCCAAAGAGACCCAGTACTTC. Residues: CSVGQAKETQYF.

This chain connects TRBV11-2 to TRBJ2-7; 7 positions match TRBD2. Germline values: CDR1 SGHAT, CDR2 FQNNGV. The ends lost 2 bases at V and 5 bases at J; junction bases unmatched: 18. The CDR3 extends over 18 amino acids. CDR3 nucleotides: TGTGCCAGCAGCTTAAGTTGGGTAGCGGGTGGAGGGCCCAACGAGCAGTACTTC. It yields the protein CASSLSWVAGGGPNEQYF.

This chain links TRBV30 with TRBJ2-3, with D perhaps TRBD2 (6 bases). In germline, CDR1 is GTSNPN, CDR2 SVGIG (reference sequence). The V and J ends lost 1 base and 3 bases respectively, with 17 bases between them. The CDR3 is 16 residues long. CDR3 residues: CAWSAGTPYSTDTQYF. Here the CDR3 DNA reads TGTGCCTGGAGTGCCGGGACTCCGTACAGTACAGATACGCAGTATTTT.

The J gene is TRBJ2-1, the V gene TRBV27; perhaps TRBD2 as D (6 bases). This CDR3 comprises 13 residues. Germline V gene lookup returns CDR1 MNHEY and CDR2 SMNVEV (reference sequence). V was clipped by 7 bases and J by 7 bases, with 14 bases between them. The CDR3, as DNA: TGTGCCAGCACCCTCGCGGGGCGAAATGAGCAGTTCTTC. It codes for CASTLAGRNEQFF.

The rearrangement links TRBV7-9 to TRBJ1-1; 7 bases are a match to TRBD1. CDR1 and CDR2 (germline): SEHNR, FQNEAQ (reference sequence). CDR3 length: 16 residues. V dropped 4 bases and J dropped 0; count of bases not matched to a gene: 8. In nucleotides, the CDR3 is TGTGCCAGCAGCTCGACAGGGTTCGAAATGAACACTGAAGCTTTCTTT. Amino acids: CASSSTGFEMNTEAFF.

The chain combines TRBV7-3 with TRBJ1-6; 10 nucleotides agree with TRBD1. The CDR3 totals 15 residues. CDR1 is SGHTA and CDR2 is FQGTGA in the germline V gene. V was clipped by 5 bases and J by 10 bases; unmatched bases: 8. The CDR3: CASSATRDRGSPLHF. For the CDR3, the DNA is TGTGCCAGCAGCGCAACCCGGGACAGGGGCTCACCCCTCCACTTT.

The rearrangement joins TRBV5-1 to TRBJ1-2; D is ambiguous. CDR1 is SGHRS, CDR2 YFSETQ, per germline. The germline V and J ends were trimmed by 3 bases and 0 bases, with 6 bases remaining between them. CDR3 length equals 13 residues. The CDR3 spells CASSWESNYGYTF. CDR3 DNA sequence: TGCGCCAGCAGCTGGGAGTCTAACTATGGCTACACCTTC.

The chain combines TRBV9 with TRBJ2-7, with D possibly matching TRBD2 (6 bases). The CDR3 is 14 amino acids. Germline V gene sequence: CDR1 SGDLS, CDR2 YYNGEE. V was trimmed by 0 bases and J by 7 bases, leaving 14 bases between them. DNA for the CDR3: TGTGCCAGCAGCGTAGCTGGCGAGGGAGGAGAGCAGTACTTC. This codes for CASSVAGEGGEQYF.

The chain has TRBV6-4 and TRBJ2-7, with TRBD1 identical over 8 bases. V lost 2 bases and J lost 3; bases outside the gene matches: 6. CDR1 is MRHNA, CDR2 SNTAGT, per germline. The CDR3 length is 15 residues. The DNA of the CDR3 is TGTGCCAGCAGTGACCTACCCAGGGGGCTCTACGAGCAGTACTTC. This encodes CASSDLPRGLYEQYF.

V is TRBV7-9 and J is TRBJ2-7; 7 nucleotides agree with TRBD2. The germline CDR1 and CDR2 sequences are SEHNR and FQNEAQ (reference sequence). Trimming at V came to 3 bases and at J to 2 bases, leaving 4 bases not matched to a gene. This CDR3 has 14 residues. CDR3 in amino acids: CASSLSGTPYEQYF. As DNA, the CDR3 is TGTGCCAGCAGCTTGAGCGGGACCCCCTACGAGCAGTACTTC.

The CDR3 spells CASSLSSRAYGYTF. CDR3 bases: TGTGCCAGCAGTTTATCTAGCAGGGCCTATGGCTACACCTTC. The chain joins TRBV27 to TRBJ1-2, with D tentatively TRBD1 (5 bases). The CDR3 length is 14 residues. Germline CDR1 MNHEY, CDR2 SMNVEV (reference sequence). The V gene lost 0 bases and the J gene lost 4 bases, with 9 bases spanning the gap.

Only one count was recorded for this clone. This chain uses TRBV6-1 with TRBJ2-6; D not resolved. The CDR3 loop spans 15 amino acids. Between the trimmed V and J ends, which lost 5 bases and 0 bases, there was a span of 8 bases. Germline loops: CDR1 MNHNS, CDR2 SASEGT. CDR3 nucleotide sequence: TGTGCCAGCAGTAACGACAACTCTGGGGCCAACGTCCTGACTTTC. Translated, it gives CASSNDNSGANVLTF.

The chain uses TRBV10-3 and TRBJ2-6, with 12 bases that match TRBD1. The CDR3 spans 17 residues. Trimming cost V 5 bases and J 2 bases; bases outside gene matches: 4. Per germline, CDR1 ENHRY and CDR2 SYGVKD. As DNA, the CDR3 is TGTGCCATCAGTAGGGACAGGGGGCAAGCTGGGGCCAACGTCCTGACTTTC. The encoded protein is CAISRDRGQAGANVLTF.

The chain combines TRBV5-1 with TRBJ2-1; TRBD1 agrees at 8 bases. Per germline, CDR1 SGHRS and CDR2 YFSETQ. V lost 0 bases, J lost 6 bases, and 5 bases stayed unmatched. This CDR3 comprises 15 residues. The CDR3 sequence: CASSLVNTGGNEQFF. CDR3 DNA: TGCGCCAGCAGCTTGGTCAATACAGGGGGCAATGAGCAGTTCTTC.

The chain uses TRBV28 and TRBJ2-7; possible D gene TRBD1, 5 bases. The germline gives CDR1 MDHEN, CDR2 SYDVKM. V dropped 5 bases and J dropped 4 bases, with 18 bases sitting between them. The CDR3 length is 15 residues. The DNA of the CDR3 is TGTGCCAGCAGTCCCGGTCGACAGTTAAGTTACGAGCAGTACTTC. Translating gives CASSPGRQLSYEQYF.

The J gene is TRBJ1-1, the V gene TRBV19, with a weak D call TRBD1 (5 bases). V lost 9 bases and J 1 base, leaving 15 bases between the germline ends. The CDR3 sequence is 14 residues long. Per germline, CDR1 LNHDA and CDR2 SQIVND (reference sequence). For the CDR3, the DNA is TGTGCCAGCCAAAACAGGTGGAGGAACACTGAAGCTTTCTTT. It encodes CASQNRWRNTEAFF.

Remarks on this clone: The same CDR3 can be traced to other DNA sequences in this sample. V usage is TRBV20-1 and J usage is TRBJ1-1; D gene uncertain. Germline CDR1 reads DFQATT; CDR2 reads SNEGSKA (reference sequence). V was pared by 2 bases and J by 4 bases, with 5 bases between. The CDR3 is made up of 11 amino acids. CDR3 DNA sequence: TGCAGTGCTAGATTTCTCACTGAAGCTTTCTTT. This sequence encodes CSARFLTEAFF.

Regarding this clone: In the same sample, other DNA sequences code for this CDR3. V and J are TRBV5-1 and TRBJ1-1; 8 bases match TRBD1. The V gene's germline CDR1 is SGHRS and CDR2 YFSETQ. CDR3 length equals 14 residues. The ends lost 0 bases at V and 4 bases at J; junction bases unmatched: 2. DNA of the CDR3: TGCGCCAGCAGCTTGGGGCAGGGGGCCACTGAAGCTTTCTTT. This translates into CASSLGQGATEAFF.

The chain couples TRBV19 to TRBJ2-1; the D is unclear. The CDR3 runs 14 residues. Germline V gene lookup returns CDR1 LNHDA and CDR2 SQIVND (reference sequence). With 6 bases removed from V and 0 bases from J, the gap between germline ends came to 9 bases. The CDR3 nucleotides read TGTGCCAGTAGCTTTCCTCGCTCCTACAATGAGCAGTTCTTC. Amino acid sequence: CASSFPRSYNEQFF.

The chain carries TRBV9 and TRBJ2-7, with 8 bases that match TRBD2. V lost 4 bases, J lost 0 bases, and 6 bases stayed unmatched. The CDR3 has 15 amino acids. Germline V gene lookup returns CDR1 SGDLS and CDR2 YYNGEE. The DNA of the CDR3 is TGTGCCAGCAGCTTCGCCGGGACTAGCTCCTACGAGCAGTACTTC. It specifies CASSFAGTSSYEQYF.